The rows below give T cell receptor beta chains drawn from one sample of a study of technical replicates of blood from a few donors. Using immunoSEQ multiplex PCR, the repertoire was profiled, and TCRdb retains in-frame clones only, with some absent. The sample shows approximately 75,000 clones, over 75% of them seen only once. What was sequenced was PBMCs. These receptors came from a human donor in good health. Some clones in this sample may be carry-over from other donors' samples. The CDR3 runs from the conserved cysteine through the conserved F or W. Fields, in order: J gene, clone size, D gene, V gene, CDR3 DNA, CDR3 protein. D genes are given only for firm matches. The listing skips clone size in some rows; elsewhere it reads once, few, many or a size class.

TRBJ2-3,.,TRBD2,TRBV4-1,TGCGCCAGCAGCCAAGGGCTAGCGGGGGGGATCACAGATACGCAGTATTTT,CASSQGLAGGITDTQYF
TRBJ1-6,.,.,TRBV6-4,TGTGCCAGCAGTGACTCGATAGAGGGTAATTCACCCCTCCACTTT,CASSDSIEGNSPLHF
TRBJ1-3,.,TRBD1,TRBV11-2,TGTGCCAGCAGCACCCGACCGGGACAGGGAAACACCATATATTTT,CASSTRPGQGNTIYF
TRBJ2-5,.,.,TRBV6-5,TGTGCCAGCAGCCCGCGGGCACTCCAAGAGACCCAGTACTTC,CASSPRALQETQYF
TRBJ2-5,once,TRBD2,TRBV7-2,TGTGCCAGCAGCTTACAGCCAGCGGGGGGCCAAGAGACCCAGTACTTC,CASSLQPAGGQETQYF
TRBJ2-1,.,TRBD2,TRBV18,TGTGCCAGCTCACCAAGGACTAGCGGGGTATACAATGAGCAGTTCTTC,CASSPRTSGVYNEQFF
TRBJ2-7,.,.,TRBV7-9,TGTGCCAGCAGCGTGGGACTGGGGTCCTACGAGCAGTACTTC,CASSVGLGSYEQYF
TRBJ2-7,.,.,TRBV6-1,TGTGCCAGCAGTCAGACTAGTAGCGAGCAGTACTTC,CASSQTSSEQYF
TRBJ1-4,.,TRBD1,TRBV29-1,TGCAGCGTTCAACTTTACAGGGGGGAAAAACTGTTTTTT,CSVQLYRGEKLFF
TRBJ1-4,.,TRBD1,TRBV30,TGTGCCTGGAGTGGAGGGACAGGGGGCAGCCCAAAGGGAGGAAAACTGTTTTTT,CAWSGGTGGSPKGGKLFF
TRBJ2-5,once,TRBD2,TRBV5-1,TGCGCCAGCAGCCCGGGGGGTGGGGAGACCCAGTACTTC,CASSPGGGETQYF
TRBJ1-5,few,.,TRBV10-3,TGTGCCATCAGTGAGTCGCTAGGGTCGGGACAGCCCCAGCATTTT,CAISESLGSGQPQHF
TRBJ2-7,.,TRBD2,TRBV5-6,TGTGCCAGCAGCCAGACTAGCGGGAGGTACGAGCAGTACTTC,CASSQTSGRYEQYF
TRBJ2-1,.,.,TRBV7-3,TGTGCCAGCAGCTTAATGGTTACGGGAGTAGGTTACAATGAGCAGTTCTTC,CASSLMVTGVGYNEQFF
TRBJ2-1,.,TRBD2,TRBV5-5,TGTGCCAGCAGCTCCTTAGCGTACGCGGGAGGGACAAGTGGAGAGCAGTTCTTC,CASSSLAYAGGTSGEQFF
TRBJ1-2,.,TRBD1,TRBV7-8,TGTGCCAGCAGCCAAACGGGACAGGGGGCCTATGGCTACACCTTC,CASSQTGQGAYGYTF
TRBJ2-1,.,TRBD1,TRBV19,TGTGCCAGTAGTCCCCTCGGGACAGGGTACGATGAGCAGTTCTTC,CASSPLGTGYDEQFF
TRBJ2-5,.,.,TRBV18,TGTGCCAGCTCACCACCGGGTGGCGGAGAGACCCAGTACTTC,CASSPPGGGETQYF
TRBJ1-1,.,.,TRBV7-9,TGTGCCAGCAGCTTAGGGGGTGGGGCCCGAGAAGCTTTCTTT,CASSLGGGAREAFF
TRBJ1-5,.,.,TRBV2,TGTGCCAGCAGTGGAGGTCAGCCCCAGCATTTT,CASSGGQPQHF
TRBJ2-2,.,.,TRBV6-5,TGTGCCAGCACCCCCGGGACCGGGGAGCTGTTTTTT,CASTPGTGELFF
TRBJ2-7,.,.,TRBV4-3,TGCGCCAGCAGCCAGAGCAGGGGTTCCTACGAGCAGTACTTC,CASSQSRGSYEQYF
TRBJ1-1,.,.,TRBV4-1,TGCGCCAGCAGCCAACCGTTTACGACAGGGAACACTGAAGCTTTCTTT,CASSQPFTTGNTEAFF
TRBJ2-1,few,.,TRBV4-2,TGTGCCAGCAGCCAAGATCCACAGTCCTACAATGAGCAGTTCTTC,CASSQDPQSYNEQFF
TRBJ2-7,.,TRBD1,TRBV10-3,TGTGCCATCAGTGAGGGACAGGTAATTGTCGAGCAGTACTTC,CAISEGQVIVEQYF
TRBJ1-3,.,.,TRBV9,TGTGCCAGCAGCGTAGATTCAGGATCTGGAAACACCATATATTTT,CASSVDSGSGNTIYF
TRBJ2-3,once,TRBD1,TRBV7-3,TGTGCCAGCAGCTCCTTCGGGACAGGGACAGATACGCAGTATTTT,CASSSFGTGTDTQYF
TRBJ1-4,.,.,TRBV28,TGTGCCAGCAGGGGCGGGGGGGTAGGTGAAAAACTGTTTTTT,CASRGGGVGEKLFF
TRBJ1-2,.,TRBD1,TRBV4-1,TGCGCCAGCAGCCCGACAGGGGTGGATGGCTACACCTTC,CASSPTGVDGYTF
TRBJ2-7,.,.,TRBV9,TGTGCCAGCAGCGTAGCTATCGACTACGAGCAGTACTTC,CASSVAIDYEQYF
TRBJ2-1,few,TRBD2,TRBV5-4,TGTGCCAGCAGCTTGGACGGGGGGGCCGGAAATGAGCAGTTCTTC,CASSLDGGAGNEQFF
TRBJ2-7,.,TRBD2,TRBV7-6,TGTGCCAGCAGCTTAGTCTCCACTAGCGGGAGTTCCTACGAGCAGTACTTC,CASSLVSTSGSSYEQYF
TRBJ1-1,many,.,TRBV5-6,TGTGCCAGCAGCTCCTGGGGACGGGGGGACACTGAAGCTTTCTTT,CASSSWGRGDTEAFF
TRBJ2-7,.,.,TRBV4-2,TGTGCCAGCAGCCAAGTTGACGGGGACTACGAGCAGTACTTC,CASSQVDGDYEQYF
TRBJ2-7,.,TRBD1,TRBV6-1,TGTGCCAGCAGTGAAGCTTTGCCAGGGACAGGGATACCCTACGAGCAGTACTTC,CASSEALPGTGIPYEQYF